This TCR beta chain was sequenced during a study of blood T cell repertoires in COVID-19. Whole-study context: The United States, Italy and Spain provided the acute and convalescent COVID-19 samples. T cells, B-cell-depleted T cells, or PBMCs supplied cDNA or gDNA.

This clone was seen a handful of times. The CDR3 has 13 residues. Membership in each cohort depended on participant-reported clinical history. Libraries were prepared by immunoSEQ multiplex PCR; TCRdb keeps only in-frame clonotypes and omits some of them. The repertoire consists of about 440,000 clones, with around 90% occurring once and the leading ten covering 0.55% to 0.75%. The sequence came from a man aged 18 to 30 who had recovered from COVID-19. The chain uses TRBV21-1 and TRBJ1-1; TRBD1 is the table's D call, not checked against the DNA. TRBV21-1 is noted as a pseudogene. Sample: PBMCs or T cells enriched from blood (not recorded which). This CDR3 is CASSPGANTEAFF. CDR3 in DNA: TGTGCCAGCAGCCCTGGGGCTAACACTGAAGCTTTCTTT.